The 17 T cell receptor beta chains given below trace back to one sample, sequenced in a study of identifying expanded T cells in peripheral blood. The repertoire was sequenced with immunoSEQ multiplex PCR; TCRdb's copy has only in-frame clones and lacks some. Of approximately 81,000 clones listed, roughly 84% are singletons. The sequenced material came from blood. The origin of the receptors is a person aged 18-70 years in good health.

This clone was recorded a few times. V is TRBV29-1 and J is TRBJ2-5, with a tentative D call TRBD1 (6 bases). Germline V CDR1 and CDR2: SQVTM, ANQGSEA. V was cut by 6 bases and J by 2 bases, with 13 bases left in between. The CDR3 is 13 residues long. The CDR3 loop is CSVVRTEQETQYF. CDR3 coding DNA: TGCAGCGTAGTTCGGACAGAGCAAGAGACCCAGTACTTC. The variable domain in full, with the rest retrieved from reference TRBV29-1 and TRBJ2-5, is SAVISQKPSRDICQRGTSLTIQCQVDSQVTMMFWYRQQPGQSLTLIATANQGSEATYESGFVIDKFPISRPNLTFSTLTVSNMSPEDSSIYLCSVVRTEQETQYFGPGTRLLVL.

V and J are TRBV30 and TRBJ1-5; the D gene is possibly TRBD1 (6 bases). Trimming took off 1 base at V and 4 bases at J, with 8 bases between the two ends. CDR1 GTSNPN and CDR2 SVGIG come from the germline V gene (reference sequence). CDR3 length: 13 residues. In nucleotides, the CDR3 is TGTGCCTGGAGTGGGGGGGCAAATCAGCCCCAGCATTTT. Protein: CAWSGGANQPQHF.

The J gene is TRBJ2-7, the V gene TRBV7-8, with 7 bases lining up with TRBD1. Germline V gene data show CDR1 as SGHVS and CDR2 as FQNEAQ. Unmatched junction bases numbered 3, after V lost 2 bases and J lost 2 bases. The CDR3 covers 14 residues. The CDR3 DNA sequence: TGTGCCAGCAGCTTAAGGACAGGAGCCTACGAGCAGTACTTC. This sequence encodes CASSLRTGAYEQYF.

The rearrangement uses TRBV11-3 and TRBJ2-2; maybe TRBD1 (5 bases). Germline loops: CDR1 SGHNT, CDR2 YENEEA. The V gene lost 4 bases and the J gene lost 9 bases, with 12 bases spanning the gap. The CDR3 totals 13 residues. CDR3 nucleotide sequence: TGTGCCAGCAGCTCAAGTCAGGGTCGGGAGCTGTTTTTT. Its protein is CASSSSQGRELFF.

The V and J genes are TRBV11-2 and TRBJ2-5; 10 nucleotides align to TRBD1. The trim removed 5 bases at V and 4 bases at J, leaving 16 bases unmatched. In germline, CDR1 is SGHAT, CDR2 FQNNGV. This CDR3 region has 18 residues. The CDR3 loop reads CASSLRPKGQGVRETQYF. The CDR3 nucleotides read TGTGCCAGCAGCCTAAGACCGAAAGGACAGGGGGTACGAGAGACCCAGTACTTC.

The chain is built from TRBV28 and TRBJ1-1, with D hard to call. The CDR3 sequence is 15 residues long. CDR1 MDHEN and CDR2 SYDVKM come from the germline V gene. Trimming removed 2 bases at V and 5 bases at J, with 15 bases between. CDR3 in DNA: TGTGCCAGCAGTTTAAGGTTGGTAATCGGGACTGAAGCTTTCTTT. Protein: CASSLRLVIGTEAFF.

The V gene is TRBV2, the J gene TRBJ2-7; 10 bases align to TRBD2. This CDR3 region has 15 residues. Germline loops: CDR1 SNHLY, CDR2 FYNNEI. V trimming: 3 bases; J trimming: 3 bases; junction bases outside the gene matches: 5. The CDR3 sequence: CASSELAGVDYEQYF. The CDR3 bases are TGTGCCAGCAGTGAGCTAGCGGGAGTCGACTACGAGCAGTACTTC.

The V call is TRBV18, the J call TRBJ2-3; D not certain. CDR3 length: 12 residues. Germline V gene sequence: CDR1 KGHSH, CDR2 LQKENI. The ends were cut back, 6 bases at V and 1 base at J, with 5 bases in the middle. Written as DNA, the CDR3 is TGTGCCAGCTCGACGGGCACAGATACGCAGTATTTT. This sequence encodes CASSTGTDTQYF.

This clone was seen a handful of times. The chain has TRBV7-8 and TRBJ2-1; D gene uncertain. V was cut by 5 bases and J by 0 bases, with 8 bases left in between. Germline CDR1 SGHVS, CDR2 FQNEAQ. The CDR3 consists of 14 residues. CDR3 DNA: TGTGCCAGCAGCCCAACCACCTCCTACAATGAGCAGTTCTTC. This encodes CASSPTTSYNEQFF.

This chain links TRBV29-1 with TRBJ2-7; TRBD1 aligns across 8 bases. In germline, CDR1 is SQVTM, CDR2 ANQGSEA. This CDR3 is 12 amino acids long. The V and J ends lost 5 bases and 5 bases, in that order; junction bases with no gene match: 5. The CDR3 sequence is CSVRTGTDEQYF. CDR3 DNA: TGCAGCGTTCGGACAGGGACGGACGAGCAGTACTTC.

The V and J genes are TRBV11-2 and TRBJ2-5, with D possibly being TRBD1 or TRBD2 (6 bases each). The CDR3 covers 15 residues. Per the germline V gene, CDR1 is SGHAT and CDR2 is FQNNGV. Trimming took off 1 base at V and 5 bases at J, with 14 bases between the two ends. This CDR3 reads CASSLVGGAGETQYF. The CDR3 DNA reads as TGTGCCAGCAGCTTAGTGGGGGGCGCGGGGGAGACCCAGTACTTC.

The V and J genes are TRBV19 and TRBJ2-3; a weak D match, TRBD2 (5 bases). In germline, CDR1 is LNHDA, CDR2 SQIVND (reference sequence). The CDR3 has 14 residues. The V end was cut by 7 bases, the J end by 5 bases, with 16 bases between. CDR3: CASKSWEIKDTQYF. CDR3 DNA: TGTGCCAGTAAAAGTTGGGAGATCAAAGATACGCAGTATTTT. The entire variable domain, with the rest obtained from reference TRBV19 and TRBJ2-3, is as follows: DGGITQSPKYLFRKEGQNVTLSCEQNLNHDAMYWYRQDPGQGLRLIYYSQIVNDFQKGDIAEGYSVSREKKESFPLTVTSAQKNPTAFYLCASKSWEIKDTQYFGPGTRLTVL.

J is TRBJ2-3 and V is TRBV5-6; D is unclear. The CDR3 runs 16 residues. Germline V lookup: CDR1 SGHDT, CDR2 YYEEEE. The V gene lost 1 base and the J gene lost 1 base, with 13 bases spanning the gap. The chain's CDR3 is CASSLRRSRRTDTQYF. As DNA, the CDR3 is TGTGCCAGCAGCTTGAGGCGGTCCCGTCGCACAGATACGCAGTATTTT.

The CDR3 reads CASSEADPGLAGVNEQFF. Here the CDR3 DNA reads TGTGCCAGCAGTGAAGCGGATCCGGGACTAGCGGGAGTCAATGAGCAGTTCTTC. The chain is built from TRBV6-1 and TRBJ2-1, with TRBD2 identical over 14 bases. Germline V CDR1 and CDR2: MNHNS, SASEGT. The V and J ends lost 0 bases and 6 bases, in that order; junction bases with no gene match: 7. The length of the CDR3 is 18 residues.

The rearrangement links TRBV30 to TRBJ2-1; D may be TRBD2 (6 bases). V shed 5 bases and J shed 3 bases, with 11 bases lying between them. Germline V CDR1 and CDR2: GTSNPN, SVGIG (reference sequence). The CDR3 covers 13 residues. The CDR3 sequence: CAWSGDFYNEQFF. The CDR3 bases are TGTGCCTGGTCGGGGGACTTCTACAATGAGCAGTTCTTC.

This chain uses TRBV9 with TRBJ2-1; D not certain. V lost 6 bases, J lost 11 bases, and 6 bases lay in between. Germline V gene sequence: CDR1 SGDLS, CDR2 YYNGEE. The CDR3 is made up of 9 amino acids. CDR3 in DNA: TGTGCCAGCAACTCCAAGCAGTTCTTC. This gives the protein CASNSKQFF.

The J gene is TRBJ1-4, the V gene TRBV5-6, with D hard to call. Germline V gene data show CDR1 as SGHDT and CDR2 as YYEEEE. The CDR3 consists of 15 residues. Trimming left V 0 bases short and J 4 bases short, with 10 bases between. Here the CDR3 DNA reads TGTGCCAGCAGCTTGGACCAGCTAAATAATGAAAAACTGTTTTTT. Protein product: CASSLDQLNNEKLFF.